This TCR beta chain was recovered during a study of neurological immune-mediated disorders. This clonotype was found many times. The sorted libraries took roughly 990,000 CD4+ or CD8+ T cells. This CDR3 comprises 12 residues. The V end was cut by 3 bases, the J end by 4 bases, with 9 bases between. CDR1 is SQVTM, CDR2 ANQGSEA, per germline. As for the cDNA, it was generated by 5'RACE with 10-nucleotide random UMIs. Using its own MiXCR run on the 5' RACE reads, TCRdb lists one record per CDR3 protein. The profile shows roughly 22,000 distinct CDR3 sequences, approximately 6.2% of them singletons. The chain joins TRBV29-1 to TRBJ1-1, with D unclear. Material for sequencing was CD8+ T cells from blood. The origin of this receptor is a man aged 18 to 35 in good health. The CDR3 DNA reads TGCAGCGTTGAGGTTCGTTTCACTGAAGCTTTCTTT. Amino acids: CSVEVRFTEAFF.